This T cell receptor beta chain was captured in a study of Ad26.COV2.S vaccination and SARS-CoV-2 variants. Study background: The vaccine Ad26.COV2.S was put into the muscle once, or twice with 56 days between.

Sequencing was performed with immunoSEQ multiplex PCR; in TCRdb, only in-frame clones are kept and a portion is missing. The sample contains 300,000 to 400,000 clones, about 90% of which appear only once. Treatment specified: about 20 received Ad26.COV2.S at low or high dose, single or two shots; roughly five received placebo; per-sample allocation not given. At day 63 after the first vaccine or placebo injection, samples were drawn. An Ad26 vector was used to express Wuhan-strain SARS-CoV-2 spike as the vaccine. Whole-study results and caveats: Those who received the vaccine showed greater spike-specific TCR breadth than those given placebo.

Of note for this clone: Antigen unknown.

Trimming left V 6 bases short and J 1 base short, with 13 bases between. CDR3 length: 14 amino acids. Looked up from germline, CDR1 is SGHRS and CDR2 is YFSETQ. The chain uses TRBV5-1 and TRBJ1-1; TRBD1 is a possible D gene (5 bases). The sequencing used peripheral blood, collected in a trial of Ad26.COV2.S vaccine versus placebo. This clonotype originated in a person between 18 and 60 years old who received the Ad26.COV2.S COVID-19 vaccine or a placebo. The CDR3 region has the DNA TGCGCCAGCACATTCGGGACGGGGAACACTGAAGCTTTCTTT. Residues: CASTFGTGNTEAFF.